This T cell receptor (beta chain) was obtained from a study of T cell changes during pregnancy in multiple sclerosis. Sequencing used immunoSEQ multiplex PCR; TCRdb keeps in-frame clones, though not all of them. Here the sample spans around 95,000 clones, 92% being singletons. This clone was observed a single time. V lost 5 bases, J lost 0 bases, and 6 bases stayed unmatched. The germline CDR1 and CDR2 sequences are SGHTA and FQGNSA. There are 15 residues in the CDR3. The genes are TRBV7-2 and TRBJ2-7; 8 bases align to TRBD2. The sequenced sample was peripheral blood, obtained after pregnancy. The TCR originated in a female donor in good health, enrolled as a control in a pregnancy study. As DNA, the CDR3 is TGTGCCAGCAGCCAGACCGGGACTAGCTCCTACGAGCAGTACTTC. Protein product: CASSQTGTSSYEQYF.